This TCR beta chain was recorded in a study of CD8+ T cells in alopecia areata. RNA extraction and reverse transcription yielded cDNA as sequencing template. The data were produced by immunoSEQ multiplex PCR, yet TCRdb's version contains in-frame clones alone and is incomplete. The sample gives 150,000 to 200,000 clones, about 63% of which show up once; 1.5% to 2% is in the top ten. V was pared by 5 bases and J by 1 base, with 11 bases between. Germline-derived CDR1 and CDR2 are SQVTM and ANQGSEA. CDR3 length: 13 residues. Study results and limitations: More clonal than normal scalp was lesional scalp, particularly alopecia totalis/universalis.

Alopecia areata patients provided lesional scalp punch biopsies and peripheral blood, both collected for the study. Notes on this clone: The antigen is not known.

The specimen was CD4+ T cells sorted from blood, collected at week 0. This chain uses TRBV29-1 with TRBJ1-1; D is undetermined. This clonotype was sampled from a human donor with alopecia areata. The CDR3 bases are TGCAGCGTTAGACTCCAGAGGAACACTGAAGCTTTCTTT. Residues: CSVRLQRNTEAFF. Based on the CDR3 plus reference TRBV29-1 and TRBJ1-1, the full variable domain is SAVISQKPSRDICQRGTSLTIQCQVDSQVTMMFWYRQQPGQSLTLIATANQGSEATYESGFVIDKFPISRPNLTFSTLTVSNMSPEDSSIYLCSVRLQRNTEAFFGQGTRLTVV.